This T cell receptor beta chain was captured in a study of blood T cell repertoires in COVID-19. Study at large: Sources were T cells, B-cell-depleted T cells, or PBMCs; the material itself was cDNA or gDNA.

The assay was immunoSEQ multiplex PCR, and TCRdb's table has in-frame clones only and misses some. Among about 190,000 clones listed, roughly 90% were seen once. The V gene's germline CDR1 is LGHNA and CDR2 YSLEER. The CDR3 spans 15 residues. Trimming shortened V by 1 base and J by 0 bases, and 8 bases separated the two germline ends. This clone was detected only once. Input material: peripheral blood. This clonotype was sampled from a woman aged 40 to 55 who had recovered from COVID-19. The V call is TRBV4-3, the J call TRBJ2-3; D is perhaps TRBD1 (6 bases). CDR3 bases: TGCGCCAGCAGCCAAGTAACAGGGAGCACAGATACGCAGTATTTT. This gives the protein CASSQVTGSTDTQYF.